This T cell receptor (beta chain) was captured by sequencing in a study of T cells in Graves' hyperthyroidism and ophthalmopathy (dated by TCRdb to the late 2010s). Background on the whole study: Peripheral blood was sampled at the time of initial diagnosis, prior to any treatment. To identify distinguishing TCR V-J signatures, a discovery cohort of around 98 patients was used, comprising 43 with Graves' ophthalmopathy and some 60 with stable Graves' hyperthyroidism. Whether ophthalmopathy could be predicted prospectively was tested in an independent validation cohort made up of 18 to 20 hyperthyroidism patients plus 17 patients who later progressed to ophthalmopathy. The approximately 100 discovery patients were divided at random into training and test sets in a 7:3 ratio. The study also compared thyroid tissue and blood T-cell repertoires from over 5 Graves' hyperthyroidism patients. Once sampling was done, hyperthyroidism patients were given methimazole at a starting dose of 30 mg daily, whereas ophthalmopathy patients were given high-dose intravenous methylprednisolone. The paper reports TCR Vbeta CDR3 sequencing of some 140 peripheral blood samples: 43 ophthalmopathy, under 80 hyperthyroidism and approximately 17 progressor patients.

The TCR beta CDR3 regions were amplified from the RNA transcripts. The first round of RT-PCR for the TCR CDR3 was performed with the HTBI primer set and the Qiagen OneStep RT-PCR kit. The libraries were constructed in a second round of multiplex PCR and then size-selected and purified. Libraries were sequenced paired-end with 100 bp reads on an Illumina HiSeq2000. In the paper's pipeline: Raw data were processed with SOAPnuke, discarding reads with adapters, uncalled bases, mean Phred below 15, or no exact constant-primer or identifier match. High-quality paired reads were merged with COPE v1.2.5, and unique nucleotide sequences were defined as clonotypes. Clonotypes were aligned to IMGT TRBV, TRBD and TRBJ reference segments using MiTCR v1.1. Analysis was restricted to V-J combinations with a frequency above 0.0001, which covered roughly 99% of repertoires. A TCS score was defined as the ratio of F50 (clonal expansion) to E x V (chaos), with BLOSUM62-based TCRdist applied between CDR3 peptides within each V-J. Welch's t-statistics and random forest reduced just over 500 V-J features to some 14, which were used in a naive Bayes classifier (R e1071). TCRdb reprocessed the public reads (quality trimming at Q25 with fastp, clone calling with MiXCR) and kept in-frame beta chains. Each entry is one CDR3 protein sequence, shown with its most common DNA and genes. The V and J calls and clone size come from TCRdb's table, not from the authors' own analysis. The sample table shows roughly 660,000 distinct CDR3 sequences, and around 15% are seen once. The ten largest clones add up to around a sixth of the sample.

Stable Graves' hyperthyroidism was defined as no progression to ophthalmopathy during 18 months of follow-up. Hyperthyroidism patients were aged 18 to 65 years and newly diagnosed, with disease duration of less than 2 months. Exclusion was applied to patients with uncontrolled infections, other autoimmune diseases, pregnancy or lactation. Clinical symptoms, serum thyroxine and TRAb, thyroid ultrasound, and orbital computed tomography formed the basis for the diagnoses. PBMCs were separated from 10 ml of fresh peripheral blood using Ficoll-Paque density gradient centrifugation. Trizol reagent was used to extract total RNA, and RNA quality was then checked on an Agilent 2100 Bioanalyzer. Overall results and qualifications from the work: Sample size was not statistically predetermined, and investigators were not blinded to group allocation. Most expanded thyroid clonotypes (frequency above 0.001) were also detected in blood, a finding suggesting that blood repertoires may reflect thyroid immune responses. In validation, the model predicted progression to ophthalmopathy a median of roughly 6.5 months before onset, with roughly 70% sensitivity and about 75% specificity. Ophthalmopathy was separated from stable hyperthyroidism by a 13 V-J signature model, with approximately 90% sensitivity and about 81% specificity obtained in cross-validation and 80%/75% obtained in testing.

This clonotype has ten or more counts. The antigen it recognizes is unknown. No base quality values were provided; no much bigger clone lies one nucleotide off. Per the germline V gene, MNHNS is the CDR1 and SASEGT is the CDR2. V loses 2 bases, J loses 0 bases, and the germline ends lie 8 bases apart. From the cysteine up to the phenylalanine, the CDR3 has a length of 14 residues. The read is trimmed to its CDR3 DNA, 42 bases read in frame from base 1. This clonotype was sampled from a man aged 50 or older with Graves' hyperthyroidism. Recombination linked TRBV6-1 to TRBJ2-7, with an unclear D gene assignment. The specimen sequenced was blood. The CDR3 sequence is CASSEWASSYEQYF. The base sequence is TGTGCCAGCAGTGAATGGGCTAGCTCCTACGAGCAGTACTTC.